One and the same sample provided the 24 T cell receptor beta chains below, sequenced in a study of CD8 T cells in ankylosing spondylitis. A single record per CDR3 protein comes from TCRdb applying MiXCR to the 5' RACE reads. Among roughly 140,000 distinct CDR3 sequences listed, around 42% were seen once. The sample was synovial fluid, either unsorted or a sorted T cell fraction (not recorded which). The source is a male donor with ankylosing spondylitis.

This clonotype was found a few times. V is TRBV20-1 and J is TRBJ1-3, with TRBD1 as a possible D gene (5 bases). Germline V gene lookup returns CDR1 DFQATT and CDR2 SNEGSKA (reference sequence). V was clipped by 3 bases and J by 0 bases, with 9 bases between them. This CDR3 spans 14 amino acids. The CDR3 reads CSASSGVSGNTIYF. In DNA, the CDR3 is TGCAGTGCTAGTTCGGGGGTCTCTGGAAACACCATATATTTT.

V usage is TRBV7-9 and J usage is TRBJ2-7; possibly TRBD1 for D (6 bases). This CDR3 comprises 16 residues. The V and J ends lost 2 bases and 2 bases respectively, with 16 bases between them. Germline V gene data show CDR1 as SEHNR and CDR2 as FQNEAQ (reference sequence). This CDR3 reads CASSLRTELSPYEQYF. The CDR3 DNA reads TGTGCCAGCAGCTTAAGGACAGAACTATCTCCCTACGAGCAGTACTTC.

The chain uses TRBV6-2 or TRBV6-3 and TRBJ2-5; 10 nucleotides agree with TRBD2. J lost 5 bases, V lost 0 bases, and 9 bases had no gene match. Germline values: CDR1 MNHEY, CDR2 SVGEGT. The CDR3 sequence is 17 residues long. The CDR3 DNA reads TGTGCCAGCAGTTACTCCTACCTAGCGGGAGTGGGGGAGACCCAGTACTTC. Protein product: CASSYSYLAGVGETQYF.

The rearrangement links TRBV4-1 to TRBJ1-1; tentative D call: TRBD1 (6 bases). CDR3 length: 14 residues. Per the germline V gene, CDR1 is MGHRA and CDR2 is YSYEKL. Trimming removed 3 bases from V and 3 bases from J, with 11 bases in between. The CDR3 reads CASSQSNRDTEAFF. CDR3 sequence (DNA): TGCGCCAGCAGCCAGTCCAACAGGGACACTGAAGCTTTCTTT.

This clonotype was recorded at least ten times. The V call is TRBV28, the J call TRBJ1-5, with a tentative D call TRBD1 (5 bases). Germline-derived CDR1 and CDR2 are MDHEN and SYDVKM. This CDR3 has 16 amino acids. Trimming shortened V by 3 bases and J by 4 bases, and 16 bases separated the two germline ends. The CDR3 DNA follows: TGTGCCAGCAGTTTCGGACATTACACAGAGAATCAGCCCCAGCATTTT. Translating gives CASSFGHYTENQPQHF.

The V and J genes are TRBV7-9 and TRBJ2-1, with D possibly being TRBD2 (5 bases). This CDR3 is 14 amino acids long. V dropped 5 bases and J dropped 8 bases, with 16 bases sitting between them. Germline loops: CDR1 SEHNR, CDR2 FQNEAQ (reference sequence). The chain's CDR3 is CASSPRDRADEQFF. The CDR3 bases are TGTGCCAGCAGCCCCCGGGATCGGGCAGATGAGCAGTTCTTC.

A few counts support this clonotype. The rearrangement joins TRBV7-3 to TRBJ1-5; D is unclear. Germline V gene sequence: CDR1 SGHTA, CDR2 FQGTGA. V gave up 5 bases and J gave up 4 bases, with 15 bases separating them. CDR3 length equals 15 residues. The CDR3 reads CASSPRALPNQPQHF. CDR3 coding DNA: TGTGCCAGCAGCCCCCGGGCCCTGCCGAATCAGCCCCAGCATTTT. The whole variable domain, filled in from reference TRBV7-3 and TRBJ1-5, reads GAGVSQTPSNKVTEKGKYVELRCDPISGHTALYWYRQSLGQGPEFLIYFQGTGAADDSGLPNDRFFAVRPEGSVSTLKIQRTERGDSAVYLCASSPRALPNQPQHFGDGTRLSIL.

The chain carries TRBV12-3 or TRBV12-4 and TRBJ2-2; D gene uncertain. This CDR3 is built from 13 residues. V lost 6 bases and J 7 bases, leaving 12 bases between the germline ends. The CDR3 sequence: CASSGGVGGELFF. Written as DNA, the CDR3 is TGTGCCAGCAGCGGCGGCGTCGGCGGGGAGCTGTTTTTT.

CDR3 sequence: CSASRISNQPQHF. The DNA for the CDR3 is TGCAGTGCAAGCCGGATTAGCAATCAGCCCCAGCATTTT. This sequence joins TRBV20-1 and TRBJ1-5; no reliable D call. The V and J ends lost 6 bases and 0 bases respectively, with 9 bases between them. CDR1 is DFQATT and CDR2 is SNEGSKA in the germline V gene (reference sequence). The CDR3 covers 13 residues.

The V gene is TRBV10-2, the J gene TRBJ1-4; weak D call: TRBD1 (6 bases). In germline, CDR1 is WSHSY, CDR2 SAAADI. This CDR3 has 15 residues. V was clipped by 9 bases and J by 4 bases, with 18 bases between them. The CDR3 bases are TGCGCCAGAAGGACAGACTCCGACTTTAATGAAAAACTGTTTTTT. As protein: CARRTDSDFNEKLFF.

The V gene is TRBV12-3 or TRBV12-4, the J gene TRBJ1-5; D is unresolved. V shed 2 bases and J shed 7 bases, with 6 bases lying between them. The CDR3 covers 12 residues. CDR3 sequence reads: CASSLWLQPQHF. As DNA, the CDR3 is TGTGCCAGCAGTTTATGGCTACAGCCCCAGCATTTT.

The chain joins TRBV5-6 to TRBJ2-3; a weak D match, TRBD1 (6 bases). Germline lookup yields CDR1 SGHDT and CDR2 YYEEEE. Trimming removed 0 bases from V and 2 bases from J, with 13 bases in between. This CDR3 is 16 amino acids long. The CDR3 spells CASSLEVTGPTDTQYF. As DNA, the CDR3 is TGTGCCAGCAGCTTGGAAGTGACAGGCCCCACAGATACGCAGTATTTT.

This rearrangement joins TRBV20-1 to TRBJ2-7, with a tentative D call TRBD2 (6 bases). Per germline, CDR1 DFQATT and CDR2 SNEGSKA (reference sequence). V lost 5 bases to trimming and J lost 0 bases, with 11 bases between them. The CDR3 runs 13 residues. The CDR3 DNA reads TGCAGTGCTCCCGGGACTCCCTCCTACGAGCAGTACTTC. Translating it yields CSAPGTPSYEQYF.

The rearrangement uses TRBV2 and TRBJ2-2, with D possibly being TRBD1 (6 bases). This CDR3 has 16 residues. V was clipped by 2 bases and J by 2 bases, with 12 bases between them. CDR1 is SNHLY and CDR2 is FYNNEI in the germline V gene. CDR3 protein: CASSEWQGINTGELFF. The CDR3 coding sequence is TGTGCCAGCAGTGAATGGCAGGGGATCAACACCGGGGAGCTGTTTTTT.

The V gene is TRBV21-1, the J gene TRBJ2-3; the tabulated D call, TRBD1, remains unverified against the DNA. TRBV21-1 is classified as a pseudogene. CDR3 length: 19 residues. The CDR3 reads CASSTPRHRSSGSTDTQYF. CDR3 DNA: TGTGCCAGCAGCACCCCACGACACCGCTCATCGGGAAGCACAGATACGCAGTATTTT.

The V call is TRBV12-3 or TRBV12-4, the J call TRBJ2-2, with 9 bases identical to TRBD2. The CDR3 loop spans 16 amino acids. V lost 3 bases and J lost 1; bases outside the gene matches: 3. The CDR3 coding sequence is TGTGCCAGCAGTTTCCCGACTAGCGGGAACACCGGGGAGCTGTTTTTT. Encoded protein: CASSFPTSGNTGELFF.

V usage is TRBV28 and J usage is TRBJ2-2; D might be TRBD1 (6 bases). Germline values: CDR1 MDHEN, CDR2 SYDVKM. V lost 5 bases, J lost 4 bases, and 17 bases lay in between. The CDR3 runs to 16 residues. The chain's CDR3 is CASSIGYRAVTGELFF. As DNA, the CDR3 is TGTGCCAGCAGTATAGGGTACAGGGCAGTCACCGGGGAGCTGTTTTTT.

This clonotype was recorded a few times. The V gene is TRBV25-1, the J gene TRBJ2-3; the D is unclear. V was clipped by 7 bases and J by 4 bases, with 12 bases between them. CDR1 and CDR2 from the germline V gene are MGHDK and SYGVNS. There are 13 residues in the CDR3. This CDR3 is CASIGWVADTQYF. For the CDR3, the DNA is TGTGCCAGCATAGGCTGGGTAGCAGATACGCAGTATTTT. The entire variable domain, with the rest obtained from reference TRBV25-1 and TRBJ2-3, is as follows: EADIYQTPRYLVIGTGKKITLECSQTMGHDKMYWYQQDPGMELHLIHYSYGVNSTEKGDLSSESTVSRIRTEHFPLTLESARPSHTSQYLCASIGWVADTQYFGPGTRLTVL.

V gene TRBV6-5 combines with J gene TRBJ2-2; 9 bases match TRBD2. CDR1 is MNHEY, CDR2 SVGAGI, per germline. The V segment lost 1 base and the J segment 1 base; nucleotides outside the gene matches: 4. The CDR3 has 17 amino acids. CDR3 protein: CASSYWASGENTGELFF. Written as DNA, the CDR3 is TGTGCCAGCAGTTACTGGGCTAGCGGGGAGAACACCGGGGAGCTGTTTTTT.

CDR3 nucleotide sequence: TGCGCCAGCAATCTGACTCACCCCTACGAGCAGTACTTC. Translated, it gives CASNLTHPYEQYF. The chain combines TRBV5-1 with TRBJ2-7; no clear D. The CDR3 is 13 residues long. CDR1 is SGHRS and CDR2 is YFSETQ in the germline V gene. Trimming left V 6 bases short and J 2 bases short, with 12 bases between. The full variable domain, its missing parts supplied by reference TRBV5-1 and TRBJ2-7, is KAGVTQTPRYLIKTRGQQVTLSCSPISGHRSVSWYQQTPGQGLQFLFEYFSETQRNKGNFPGRFSGRQFSNSRSEMNVSTLELGDSALYLCASNLTHPYEQYFGPGTRLTVT.

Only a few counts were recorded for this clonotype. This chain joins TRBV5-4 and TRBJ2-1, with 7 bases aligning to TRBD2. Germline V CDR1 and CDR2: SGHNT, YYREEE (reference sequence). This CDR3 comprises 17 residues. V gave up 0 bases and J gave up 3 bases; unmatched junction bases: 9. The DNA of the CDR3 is TGTGCCAGCAGCTTGGACCTGCGGGAGATGGGCTACAATGAGCAGTTCTTC. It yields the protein CASSLDLREMGYNEQFF. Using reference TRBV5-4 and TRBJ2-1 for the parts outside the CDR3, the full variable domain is ETGVTQSPTHLIKTRGQQVTLRCSSQSGHNTVSWYQQALGQGPQFIFQYYREEENGRGNFPPRFSGLQFPNYSSELNVNALELDDSALYLCASSLDLREMGYNEQFFGPGTRLTVL.

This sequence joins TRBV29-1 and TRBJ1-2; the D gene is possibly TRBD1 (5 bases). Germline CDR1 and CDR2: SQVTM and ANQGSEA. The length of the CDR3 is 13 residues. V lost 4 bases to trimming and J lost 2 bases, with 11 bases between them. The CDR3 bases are TGCAGCGTTGCCGGGGGGGAGAACTATGGCTACACCTTC. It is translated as CSVAGGENYGYTF.

The CDR3 sequence: CASSQPIGVADTQYF. The CDR3 nucleotides read TGTGCCAGCAGCCAACCAATTGGGGTAGCAGATACGCAGTATTTT. This chain uses TRBV3-1 with TRBJ2-3; D remains unclear. Trimming cost V 2 bases and J 4 bases, with 13 bases left between them. This CDR3 has 15 residues. The germline CDR1 and CDR2 sequences are LGHDT and YNNKEL (reference sequence).

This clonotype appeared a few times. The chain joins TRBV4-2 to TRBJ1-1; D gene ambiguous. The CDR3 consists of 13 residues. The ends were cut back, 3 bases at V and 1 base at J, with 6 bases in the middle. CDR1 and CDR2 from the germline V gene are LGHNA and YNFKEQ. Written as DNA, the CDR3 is TGTGCCAGCAGCCAGGTAGGGAACACTGAAGCTTTCTTT. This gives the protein CASSQVGNTEAFF.